A single TCR beta chain is shown here with its context. Its antigen is undetermined. This sample was included in a study of T cells after yellow fever vaccination. Study details: The authors prepared low-cell-number fractions using SMART-Seq v4 Ultra Low Input.

Findings of the study overall: Post-booster reappearance was seen for most primary-vaccination clones (about 96% CD4, 75% to 90% CD8). Shared CD4/CD8 clonotypes were a small share, likely from convergent recombination.

Germline-derived CDR1 and CDR2 are LGHDT and YNNKEL (reference sequence). V was trimmed by 3 bases and J by 0 bases, leaving 7 bases between them. CDR3 length: 14 amino acids. It was through 5'RACE template switching that TCR cDNA was made, with a universal primer site and UMIs added. TCRdb re-analysed the 5' RACE reads in MiXCR, keeping a single row per CDR3 protein. The sample has 350,000 to 450,000 distinct CDR3 sequences, roughly a sixth seen once; the top ten hold 15% to 20%. The sequence was obtained from a man between 18 and 29 years old who received the YFV17D yellow fever vaccine. The V and J genes are TRBV3-1 and TRBJ2-3; D gene uncertain. The material was PBMCs, obtained before the yellow fever booster vaccination. CDR3 sequence: CASSQGRSTDTQYF. The CDR3 DNA reads TGTGCCAGCAGCCAGGGCAGGAGCACAGATACGCAGTATTTT.